Below, 20 T cell receptor beta chains from the same sample are listed, as sequenced in a study of T cell responses to AZD1222 COVID-19 vaccine. Repertoires were generated with immunoSEQ multiplex PCR, while TCRdb's copy carries only in-frame clones and drops some. The table has 100,000 to 150,000 clones, 89% seen once. The sample in question was peripheral blood, obtained on day 0 of AZD1222 vaccination. The origin of the receptors is an adult in good health.

The CDR3 nucleotides read TGTGCCAGCAGCCGACTAGGTGGTTCCACCGGGGAGCTGTTTTTT. Translation gives CASSRLGGSTGELFF. The rearrangement links TRBV7-3 to TRBJ2-2, with a weak D call TRBD2 (6 bases). Trimming removed 5 bases from V and 4 bases from J, with 14 bases in between. The germline CDR1 and CDR2 sequences are SGHTA and FQGTGA. This CDR3 comprises 15 residues.

The chain uses TRBV12-3 or TRBV12-4 and TRBJ2-3; no clear D gene. This CDR3 region has 12 residues. Trimming took 5 bases from V and 6 from J, leaving 9 bases between them. The CDR3 sequence is CASSPNTDTQYF. The CDR3 nucleotides read TGTGCCAGCAGTCCCAATACGGATACGCAGTATTTT.

This clone appeared once. The rearrangement links TRBV2 to TRBJ1-4; 7 bases align to TRBD1. The trim removed 5 bases at V and 5 bases at J, leaving 8 bases unmatched. The germline CDR1 and CDR2 sequences are SNHLY and FYNNEI. CDR3 length: 15 amino acids. CDR3 loop: CASSNSGTENEKLFF. DNA of the CDR3: TGTGCCAGCAGTAACTCCGGGACAGAGAATGAAAAACTGTTTTTT.

In its sample, this clone was seen once. V is TRBV30 and J is TRBJ2-7, with D unclear. The CDR3 totals 13 residues. Germline CDR1 reads GTSNPN; CDR2 reads SVGIG (reference sequence). V was clipped by 4 bases and J by 0 bases, with 10 bases between them. The CDR3 DNA reads TGTGCCTGGATCGGGTGGAGCTCCTACGAGCAGTACTTC. Its translation is CAWIGWSSYEQYF.

The chain's CDR3 is CASSLNDRPTGELFF. The CDR3 DNA reads as TGTGCCAGCAGCCTAAACGACAGGCCAACCGGGGAGCTGTTTTTT. The gene calls are TRBV27 and TRBJ2-2, with a weak D call TRBD1 (6 bases). The ends were cut back, 6 bases at V and 5 bases at J, with 16 bases in the middle. CDR1 is MNHEY and CDR2 is SMNVEV in the germline V gene (reference sequence). The CDR3 is 15 residues long.

The rearrangement joins TRBV5-1 to TRBJ2-7, with 9 bases matching TRBD1. From germline, CDR1 is SGHRS and CDR2 YFSETQ. V shed 6 bases and J 7 bases; nucleotides not matched to a gene: 8. There are 13 residues in the CDR3. CDR3 sequence reads: CASTFGQGREQYF. CDR3 DNA: TGCGCCAGCACGTTCGGACAGGGGAGGGAGCAGTACTTC.

The chain carries TRBV29-1 and TRBJ2-1, with 7 bases aligning to TRBD2. The CDR3 runs to 13 residues. CDR1 is SQVTM and CDR2 is ANQGSEA in the germline V gene. Losses at the gene ends were 4 bases for V and 7 bases for J; bases not matched to a gene: 7. The CDR3 loop is CSVGWGGRNEQFF. The CDR3 DNA sequence: TGCAGCGTTGGATGGGGGGGTCGAAATGAGCAGTTCTTC.

The V and J genes are TRBV7-3 and TRBJ2-6; 10 bases are a match to TRBD1. This CDR3 contains 18 residues. The germline gives CDR1 SGHTA, CDR2 FQGTGA. V was pared by 1 base and J by 2 bases, with 5 bases of the junction left unmatched. The CDR3 protein is CASSLRGQGLTGANVLTF. CDR3 nucleotides: TGTGCCAGCAGCTTAAGGGGACAGGGGCTGACTGGGGCCAACGTCCTGACTTTC.

The V and J genes are TRBV4-1 and TRBJ1-1; TRBD1 aligns across 8 bases. Germline V CDR1 and CDR2: MGHRA, YSYEKL. V trimming: 1 base; J trimming: 6 bases; junction bases outside the gene matches: 4. This CDR3 has 14 residues. The CDR3 sequence: CASSQGTGIAEAFF. The CDR3 nucleotides are TGCGCCAGCAGCCAAGGGACAGGGATCGCTGAAGCTTTCTTT.

V usage is TRBV9 and J usage is TRBJ2-3; perhaps D is TRBD1 or TRBD2 (5 bases each). Germline values: CDR1 SGDLS, CDR2 YYNGEE. The CDR3 length is 14 residues. The V and J ends lost 5 bases and 3 bases respectively, with 13 bases between them. CDR3 sequence (DNA): TGTGCCAGCAGACGGGACCCGGCAACAGATACGCAGTATTTT. The encoded protein is CASRRDPATDTQYF. The complete variable domain, with remaining parts taken from reference TRBV9 and TRBJ2-3, reads DSGVTQTPKHLITATGQRVTLRCSPRSGDLSVYWYQQSLDQGLQFLIQYYNGEERAKGNILERFSAQQFPDLHSELNLSSLELGDSALYFCASRRDPATDTQYFGPGTRLTVL.

CDR3 sequence reads: CASSWVGGASDTQYF. For the CDR3, the DNA is TGTGCCAGCAGTTGGGTCGGGGGAGCCTCAGATACGCAGTATTTT. J is TRBJ2-3 and V is TRBV6-2 or TRBV6-3, with a possible D match to TRBD2 (6 bases). Germline values: CDR1 MNHEY, CDR2 SVGEGT. With 4 bases removed from V and 4 bases from J, the gap between germline ends came to 15 bases. The CDR3 is 15 residues long.

The V and J genes are TRBV19 and TRBJ2-7; D gene unclear. V was pared by 1 base and J by 1 base, with 8 bases between. CDR1 and CDR2 (germline): LNHDA, SQIVND (reference sequence). The CDR3 is 14 residues long. The CDR3 loop reads CASSIGGSSYEQYF. The CDR3 nucleotides are TGTGCCAGTAGTATAGGCGGCAGTTCCTACGAGCAGTACTTC.

This chain connects TRBV11-2 to TRBJ1-1, with D possibly being TRBD1 (5 bases). Trimming took off 4 bases at V and 5 bases at J, with 14 bases between the two ends. Germline CDR1 SGHAT, CDR2 FQNNGV. There are 14 residues in the CDR3. CDR3 protein: CASSSGALGTEAFF. DNA of the CDR3: TGTGCCAGCAGCTCCGGGGCCTTGGGTACTGAAGCTTTCTTT.

The table lists this clone with a few counts. V usage is TRBV11-3 and J usage is TRBJ1-4, with D tentatively TRBD1 (5 bases). Germline V gene lookup returns CDR1 SGHNT and CDR2 YENEEA. V was pared by 5 bases and J by 0 bases, with 10 bases between. This CDR3 spans 15 amino acids. As DNA, the CDR3 is TGTGCCAGCAGCCCAGGGACGGCAACTAATGAAAAACTGTTTTTT. Amino acids: CASSPGTATNEKLFF.

About this clone: The junction shows a germline mismatch at one end, possibly a read error. The chain combines TRBV28 with TRBJ2-7, with D unclear. The germline gives CDR1 MDHEN, CDR2 SYDVKM. This CDR3 comprises 13 residues. The CDR3 nucleotides are TGTGCCAGCACTGATCTCCTTGATGTCTCAACGAACTTC. Residues: CASTDLLDVSTNF.

The chain recombines TRBV10-3 with TRBJ1-2; TRBD1 aligns across 7 bases. This CDR3 is built from 20 residues. V lost 3 bases and J lost 0; bases outside the gene matches: 19. Germline CDR1 and CDR2: ENHRY and SYGVKD. The CDR3 is CAISEPAGIGTAKTNYGYTF. For the CDR3, the DNA is TGTGCCATCAGTGAACCGGCGGGCATCGGGACAGCAAAAACTAACTATGGCTACACCTTC.

The rearrangement joins TRBV30 to TRBJ1-6; 9 bases are shared with TRBD1. The CDR3 covers 15 residues. Losses at the gene ends were 0 bases for V and 8 bases for J; bases not matched to a gene: 5. The germline V gene encodes CDR1 GTSNPN and CDR2 SVGIG (reference sequence). This CDR3 reads CAWSVPGQGDSPLHF. The CDR3 nucleotides read TGTGCCTGGAGTGTACCGGGACAGGGAGATTCACCCCTCCACTTT.

This rearrangement joins TRBV14 to TRBJ2-7, with D unresolved. The CDR3 spans 13 residues. Looked up from germline, CDR1 is SGHDN and CDR2 is FVKESK. V gave up 8 bases and J gave up 3 bases, with 14 bases separating them. CDR3 DNA: TGTGCCAGCTCAAAAATCGTTTACTACGAGCAGTACTTC. Amino acid sequence: CASSKIVYYEQYF.

The chain links TRBV21-1 to TRBJ2-3; the table's D call, TRBD2, was not checked against the DNA. TRBV21-1 is recorded as a pseudogene. CDR3 length: 17 amino acids. In DNA form, the CDR3 reads TGTGCCAGCAGCGACTTCACTAGCGGGAGAAGGTCAGATACGCAGTATTTT. Protein: CASSDFTSGRRSDTQYF.

The rearrangement joins TRBV11-1 to TRBJ2-7; 7 bases align to TRBD1. The junction had 7 bases not matched to a gene; V was cut back by 3 bases and J by 2 bases. Germline CDR1 is SGHAT and CDR2 is FQDESV (reference sequence). This CDR3 is built from 15 residues. The CDR3 DNA reads as TGTGCCAGCAGCTTCTTCGGACAGGCCACCTACGAGCAGTACTTC. Residues: CASSFFGQATYEQYF.